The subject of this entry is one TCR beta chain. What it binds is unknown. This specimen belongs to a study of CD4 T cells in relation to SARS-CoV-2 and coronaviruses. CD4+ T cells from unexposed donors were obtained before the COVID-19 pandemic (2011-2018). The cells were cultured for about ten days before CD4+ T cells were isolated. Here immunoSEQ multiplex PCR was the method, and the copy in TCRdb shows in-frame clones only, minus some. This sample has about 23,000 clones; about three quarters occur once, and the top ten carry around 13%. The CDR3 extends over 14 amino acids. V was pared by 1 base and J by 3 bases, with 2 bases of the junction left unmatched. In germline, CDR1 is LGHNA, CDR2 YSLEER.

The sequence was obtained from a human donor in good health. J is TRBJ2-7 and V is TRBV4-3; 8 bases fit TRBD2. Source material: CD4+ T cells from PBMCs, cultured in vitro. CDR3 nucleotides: TGCGCCAGCAGCCAAGCCGGGGGGGTCTACGAGCAGTACTTC. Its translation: CASSQAGGVYEQYF.